Sequencing of this T cell receptor beta chain was carried out in a study of regulatory T cells in long-lasting Graves disease (dated by TCRdb to about 2021). In the study overall: Patients with newly diagnosed Graves' disease had been on antithyroid drugs for under 3 months. A total of around 35 samples underwent TCR sequencing: about 13 from persistent and 20 from newly diagnosed Graves' disease patients. Patients with persistent Graves' disease were compared with patients with newly diagnosed Graves' disease using TCR sequencing and RNA sequencing of peripheral blood. The study was registered as a clinical trial and conducted in China.

Library preparation used multiplex PCR. Sequencing was carried out with an Illumina HiSeq 4000. CDR3 regions were amplified by Arm-PCR with iRepertoire HTBI primers to construct TCR beta libraries. PCR products were gel purified before sequencing. As for how the authors treated the data: Gene usage analysis of CDR3 amino acid clonotypes used the approximately 62 TRBV and 14 to 15 TRBJ segments found across samples. Filtered high-quality paired reads were merged into contigs using COPE and FqMerger. BLAST was used to align contigs to IMGT TRBV, TRBD and TRBJ reference genes, and CDR3 was defined according to IMGT. Any clonotype with a frequency above 0.1% was counted as a highly expanded clone. Repertoire diversity was measured by Shannon entropy, and V-J evenness by the Gini coefficient. Clonotypes shared by more than one individual were considered public. Through fastp at Q25 and MiXCR, TCRdb rebuilt clones from the public reads, retaining in-frame beta chains. Each entry merges the rows of one CDR3 protein and shows their most common DNA and genes. TCRdb's processing, not the authors' own work, is the source of the V and J calls. For this sample there are approximately 390,000 distinct CDR3 sequences; 15% to 20% appear just once. The top ten clonotypes cover 20% of the sample.

This clonotype has a count of ten or more. The antigen it recognizes is unknown. No clone much larger than this one lies a single base away; base qualities are absent. V is shortened by 1 base, J by 7 bases, and the region joining them spans 14 bases. The germline V gene (reference sequence) provides CDR1 SEHNR and CDR2 FQNEAQ. Taken from cysteine to phenylalanine, the CDR3 has 14 residues. Only the CDR3 part of the read is kept: 42 bases, read in frame from the first base. The research as a whole found: Patients with persistent disease shared more public clonotypes (around 2,700) than newly diagnosed patients did (966). Only the TCR beta chain was sequenced and analyzed. Because the primary lesion, thyroid tissue, could not be accessed, the study looked at peripheral blood alone. As a limitation, the authors acknowledged that the small sample size may reduce accuracy. Compared with newly diagnosed patients, persistent Graves' disease patients had lower TCR Shannon entropy and fewer highly expanded clones, which suggests clonal expansion. TRBV28, TRBJ1-2 and TRBJ2-5 were preferentially used in persistent disease, while TRBV20-1 and TRBJ2-1 were favored in newly diagnosed disease.

The sample's time point, from its label and the paper: newly diagnosed GD, antithyroid drugs for less than 3 months. RNA was extracted from PBMCs in TRIzol for both TCR sequencing and RNA sequencing. The diagnosis of Graves' disease followed American Thyroid Association guidelines. Patients were recruited from an endocrinology department in Xi'an, China. Each patient gave 9 to 10 milliliters of peripheral blood, collected in an EDTA anticoagulant tube. Ficoll Paque Plus density gradient separation was used to isolate PBMCs, and no additional T cell sorting was done. An Agilent 2100 Bioanalyzer and agarose gel were used to check RNA quality, and a NanoDrop 2000 was used to measure RNA concentration. This same sample was also part of a study on T cells in Graves' hyperthyroidism and ophthalmopathy. Per the second study: Stable Graves' hyperthyroidism was defined as no progression to ophthalmopathy during 18 months of follow-up. The hyperthyroidism patients were between 18 and 65 years old and newly diagnosed, with a disease duration of less than 2 months. Patients with uncontrolled infections, other autoimmune diseases, pregnancy or lactation were excluded. Diagnoses were based on clinical symptoms, serum thyroxine and TRAb, thyroid ultrasound and orbital computed tomography. The TCR CDR3 was subjected to a first round of RT-PCR using the HTBI primer set and the Qiagen OneStep RT-PCR kit. Most expanded thyroid clonotypes (frequency above 0.001) were also detected in blood, suggesting blood repertoires may reflect thyroid immune responses. A model built on a 13 V-J signature distinguished ophthalmopathy from stable hyperthyroidism, reaching about 89% sensitivity and about 81% specificity in cross-validation and 80%/75% in testing. During validation, the model predicted progression to ophthalmopathy a median of approximately 7 months ahead of onset, with approximately 71% sensitivity and around 72% specificity. To identify TCR V-J signatures that set the groups apart, the researchers used a discovery cohort of approximately 98 patients, made up of 40 to 45 with Graves' ophthalmopathy and 55 to 65 with stable Graves' hyperthyroidism. Whether ophthalmopathy could be predicted prospectively was tested in an independent validation cohort made up of about 20 hyperthyroidism patients plus 17 patients who later progressed to ophthalmopathy. The 90 to 100 discovery patients were randomly split 7:3 into training and test sets. In addition, the study compared T-cell repertoires in thyroid tissue and in blood from several Graves' hyperthyroidism patients. Once sampling was done, hyperthyroidism patients were given methimazole at a starting dose of 30 mg daily, whereas ophthalmopathy patients were given high-dose intravenous methylprednisolone. Libraries were constructed in a second round of multiplex PCR, after which size selection and purification were performed. Sequencing of the libraries was done on an Illumina HiSeq2000 using paired-end 100 bp reads. SOAPnuke was used to process the raw data, with reads discarded if the reads contained adapters or uncalled bases, had a mean Phred below 15, or lacked an exact constant-primer or identifier match. COPE v1.2.5 was used to merge the high-quality paired reads, and each unique nucleotide sequence was defined as a clonotype. Clonotypes were aligned to IMGT TRBV, TRBD and TRBJ reference segments using MiTCR v1.1. The analysis included only V-J combinations with a frequency above 0.0001, which together covered roughly 99% of the repertoires. A TCS score was defined as the ratio of F50 (clonal expansion) to E x V (chaos), with BLOSUM62-based TCRdist applied between CDR3 peptides within each V-J. Welch's t-statistics and random forest reduced around 550 V-J features to about 13, which were used in a naive Bayes classifier (R e1071). Sample size was not statistically predetermined, and blinding of investigators to group allocation was not performed. The paper reports TCR Vbeta CDR3 sequencing of more than 120 peripheral blood samples: 40 to 45 ophthalmopathy, fewer than 85 hyperthyroidism and approximately 17 progressor patients.

The source is a woman between 18 and 29 years old with Graves disease. Donor details come from another sample of the same person, matched by shared clones. Source: peripheral blood mononuclear cells (PBMCs), taken at new diagnosis, from a patient treated with antithyroid drugs. In this chain, TRBV7-9 is recombined with TRBJ2-7, with the D gene not confidently named. In nucleotide form, the sequence is TGTGCCAGCAGCTTAGGAACTTACGGTGAAGAGCAGTACTTC. It codes for CASSLGTYGEEQYF. When the CDR3 is completed using the reference TRBV7-9 and TRBJ2-7 genes on either side, the full variable domain is DTGVSQNPRHKITKRGQNVTFRCDPISEHNRLYWYRQTLGQGPEFLTYFQNEAQLEKSRLLSDRFSAERPKGSFSTLEIQRTEQGDSAMYLCASSLGTYGEEQYFGPGTRLTVT.